The 27 T cell receptor beta chains below come from one sample, sequenced in a study of beta chain features in type 1 diabetes. Findings and limits, study-wide: Type 1 diabetes patients showed a moderate but significant shortening of TCRB CDR3s in all four CD4+ subsets.

Isolated RNA was reverse transcribed in full, so expressed TCRB transcripts were sequenced. TCRdb's copy holds only in-frame clones and misses some; the assay was immunoSEQ multiplex PCR. The table includes about 660,000 clones, about an eighth detected once. Antigens of these TCRs are unknown. Sample: naive CD4+ T cells from blood. Receptor source: a man younger than 35 with type 1 diabetes.

This clone was counted between two and nine times. This CDR3 is also generated by other DNA sequences in the sample. The chain uses TRBV5-1 and TRBJ2-7; D remains ambiguous. The V end lost 0 bases, the J end lost 3 bases, and 7 bases lay between the germline ends. The CDR3 covers 13 residues. CDR1 and CDR2 from the germline V gene are SGHRS and YFSETQ. DNA of the CDR3: TGCGCCAGCAGCTTGGTGGGTAGCTACGAGCAGTACTTC. Protein: CASSLVGSYEQYF. The variable domain in full, completed from reference TRBV5-1 and TRBJ2-7, reads KAGVTQTPRYLIKTRGQQVTLSCSPISGHRSVSWYQQTPGQGLQFLFEYFSETQRNKGNFPGRFSGRQFSNSRSEMNVSTLELGDSALYLCASSLVGSYEQYFGPGTRLTVT.

This clone was observed a handful of times. The J gene is TRBJ2-1, the V gene TRBV29-1, with TRBD2 identical over 13 bases. CDR3 length: 15 residues. Germline trimming cut 4 bases from V and 8 bases from J; bases unmatched to any gene: 8. Germline V gene data show CDR1 as SQVTM and CDR2 as ANQGSEA. The CDR3: CSVVGLAGARYEQFF. CDR3 coding DNA: TGCAGCGTTGTTGGACTAGCGGGAGCAAGGTATGAGCAGTTCTTC.

The table lists this clone with a few counts. V usage is TRBV5-6 and J usage is TRBJ2-3; tentatively, D is TRBD1 or TRBD2 (5 bases each). V was clipped by 1 base and J by 1 base, with 10 bases between them. Germline V gives CDR1 SGHDT, CDR2 YYEEEE. The CDR3 has 15 residues. The CDR3 reads CASSLYVGGTDTQYF. The CDR3, as DNA: TGTGCCAGCAGCTTGTACGTGGGGGGCACAGATACGCAGTATTTT. Complete variable domain (other parts from reference TRBV5-6 and TRBJ2-3): DAGVTQSPTHLIKTRGQQVTLRCSPKSGHDTVSWYQQALGQGPQFIFQYYEEEERQRGNFPDRFSGHQFPNYSSELNVNALLLGDSALYLCASSLYVGGTDTQYFGPGTRLTVL.

In its sample, this clone was seen a few times. The CDR3 DNA sequence: TGCAGCGTTCGTGGCGGTTCTGGGCAGCCCCAGCATTTT. This codes for CSVRGGSGQPQHF. This chain joins TRBV29-1 and TRBJ1-5; D not certain. This CDR3 region has 13 residues. Trimming left V 5 bases short and J 7 bases short, with 15 bases between. Per germline, CDR1 SQVTM and CDR2 ANQGSEA.

The chain recombines TRBV7-9 with TRBJ2-2; 10 bases line up with TRBD2. This CDR3 is built from 16 residues. J gave up 4 bases and V 5 bases, and 7 bases lay outside the gene matches. Germline V lookup: CDR1 SEHNR, CDR2 FQNEAQ (reference sequence). The CDR3 loop is CASSTQLAGRTGELFF. CDR3 coding DNA: TGTGCCAGCAGCACACAACTAGCGGGACGCACCGGGGAGCTGTTTTTT.

The DNA of the CDR3 is TGTGCCAGCAGCCCCCCGACCCCGGGAGACACTGAAGCTTTCTTT. Protein: CASSPPTPGDTEAFF. The chain links TRBV4-2 to TRBJ1-1; no firm D call. Trimming cost V 4 bases and J 3 bases, with 15 bases left between them. Germline V lookup: CDR1 LGHNA, CDR2 YNFKEQ. CDR3 length: 15 amino acids.

About this clone itself: The sample contains more than one DNA sequence encoding this CDR3. The genes are TRBV6-1 and TRBJ1-5, with a possible D match to TRBD1 (6 bases). Trimming shortened V by 4 bases and J by 2 bases, and 6 bases separated the two germline ends. This CDR3 contains 13 residues. The germline gives CDR1 MNHNS, CDR2 SASEGT. This CDR3 is CASSAGGNQPQHF. In DNA, the CDR3 is TGTGCCAGCAGTGCAGGGGGCAATCAGCCCCAGCATTTT.

The J gene is TRBJ1-5, the V gene TRBV18, with unresolved D. The CDR3 consists of 16 residues. The germline V gene encodes CDR1 KGHSH and CDR2 LQKENI. The V end was cut by 1 base, the J end by 3 bases, with 13 bases between. CDR3: CASSPQVPRNNQPQHF. The CDR3 DNA reads as TGTGCCAGCTCACCACAGGTCCCCAGGAACAATCAGCCCCAGCATTTT.

This chain links TRBV10-3 with TRBJ2-5; 9 nucleotides align to TRBD1. The CDR3 sequence is 18 residues long. V lost 0 bases and J lost 1; bases outside the gene matches: 9. Germline V gene sequence: CDR1 ENHRY, CDR2 SYGVKD. CDR3: CAISESSGTGWIQETQYF. The DNA for the CDR3 is TGTGCCATCAGTGAGTCCTCCGGGACAGGGTGGATCCAAGAGACCCAGTACTTC.

This clone was recorded a few times. This chain uses TRBV30 with TRBJ1-1; D is ambiguous. The CDR3 covers 15 residues. Germline values: CDR1 GTSNPN, CDR2 SVGIG (reference sequence). V was shortened by 3 bases and J by 0 bases, with 14 bases between the two germline ends. Here the CDR3 reads CAWSEDGGLNTEAFF. CDR3 DNA sequence: TGTGCCTGGAGCGAGGACGGAGGTTTGAACACTGAAGCTTTCTTT.

This clone was observed a handful of times. V gene TRBV19 combines with J gene TRBJ1-2; the D is unclear. V lost 5 bases and J 5 bases, leaving 12 bases between the germline ends. Germline CDR1 and CDR2: LNHDA and SQIVND (reference sequence). There are 13 residues in the CDR3. CDR3 in amino acids: CASSRYGDYGYTF. The CDR3 bases are TGTGCCAGTAGTCGCTATGGGGATTATGGCTACACCTTC.

This clone appeared a few times. The chain has TRBV28 and TRBJ1-6; D gene ambiguous. Germline V gene lookup returns CDR1 MDHEN and CDR2 SYDVKM. This CDR3 spans 14 amino acids. V was trimmed by 4 bases and J by 8 bases, leaving 12 bases between them. The CDR3 region has the DNA TGTGCCAGCAGTTCACCTCAACATCATTCACCCCTCCACTTT. Amino acids: CASSSPQHHSPLHF.

This clone was counted only a few times. The germline gene is not matched at one end of the junction; a read error may be the cause. The CDR3 sequence: CASSSRVSGGQETQYF. DNA of the CDR3: TGTGCTAGCAGCTCTCGGGTTAGCGGGGGCCAAGAGACCCAGTACTTC. V usage is TRBV7-7 and J usage is TRBJ2-5; 9 positions match TRBD2. This CDR3 region has 16 residues. Germline loops: CDR1 SSHAT, CDR2 FNYEAQ (reference sequence).

This clone was seen a handful of times. The chain combines TRBV5-6 with TRBJ1-4; the D gene is possibly TRBD1 (6 bases). The length of the CDR3 is 13 residues. The germline V gene encodes CDR1 SGHDT and CDR2 YYEEEE. The V gene lost 4 bases and the J gene lost 5 bases, with 9 bases spanning the gap. The CDR3 reads CASSGTLNEKLFF. Written as DNA, the CDR3 is TGTGCCAGCAGCGGGACACTGAATGAAAAACTGTTTTTT.

The chain has TRBV2 and TRBJ2-1, with 9 bases lining up with TRBD1. This CDR3 spans 13 amino acids. Germline values: CDR1 SNHLY, CDR2 FYNNEI. Trimming took 6 bases from V and 10 from J; bases not matched to a gene: 7. CDR3 protein: CASSPDRGGEQFF. Written as DNA, the CDR3 is TGTGCCAGCAGCCCGGACAGGGGAGGGGAGCAGTTCTTC.

In this sample, this clone turned up a few times. J is TRBJ1-5 and V is TRBV4-1; D not certain. With 0 bases removed from V and 7 bases from J, the gap between germline ends came to 7 bases. The germline V gene encodes CDR1 MGHRA and CDR2 YSYEKL. The CDR3 covers 13 residues. The CDR3 DNA sequence: TGCGCCAGCAGCCAAGATCGCTTGCAGCCCCAGCATTTT. Translating it yields CASSQDRLQPQHF.

The chain uses TRBV28 and TRBJ2-3; D remains ambiguous. The CDR3 extends over 14 amino acids. With 3 bases removed from V and 2 bases from J, the gap between germline ends came to 9 bases. Germline assignment: CDR1 MDHEN and CDR2 SYDVKM. CDR3 amino acids: CASSFGQLTDTQYF. For the CDR3, the DNA is TGTGCCAGCAGTTTCGGGCAGCTCACAGATACGCAGTATTTT.

The chain combines TRBV10-3 with TRBJ2-2; a weak D match, TRBD2 (6 bases). The germline V gene encodes CDR1 ENHRY and CDR2 SYGVKD. Trimming cost V 4 bases and J 3 bases, with 12 bases left between them. This CDR3 region has 15 residues. CDR3 DNA: TGTGCCATCAGTGTGGGACTCGGAGACACCGGGGAGCTGTTTTTT. Translating gives CAISVGLGDTGELFF.

The J gene is TRBJ1-2, the V gene TRBV6-5, with a tentative D call TRBD1 (5 bases). V was shortened by 9 bases and J by 1 base, with 18 bases between the two germline ends. This CDR3 has 15 amino acids. Germline CDR1 is MNHEY and CDR2 is SVGAGI. The CDR3, as DNA: TGTGCCAGTGCCGCCCAGGGAAAATTTAACTATGGCTACACCTTC. This translates into CASAAQGKFNYGYTF.

The count of this clone is one. The rearrangement uses TRBV5-6 and TRBJ1-4, with a tentative D call TRBD1 (6 bases). Trimming removed 1 base from V and 1 base from J, with 11 bases in between. Germline CDR1 SGHDT, CDR2 YYEEEE. This CDR3 is 16 amino acids long. The CDR3 nucleotides are TGTGCCAGCAGCTTGTTCACAGGGATAACTAATGAAAAACTGTTTTTT. It yields the protein CASSLFTGITNEKLFF.

This clone has a handful of counts. The chain combines TRBV7-2 with TRBJ2-5; TRBD2 matches at 7 bases. This CDR3 is built from 13 residues. Unmatched junction bases numbered 5, after V lost 5 bases and J lost 5 bases. Germline V gives CDR1 SGHTA, CDR2 FQGNSA. The CDR3 loop reads CASSRLASETQYF. In DNA form, the CDR3 reads TGTGCCAGCAGCCGACTAGCTTCCGAGACCCAGTACTTC.

The rearrangement uses TRBV25-1 and TRBJ2-7; D is uncertain. Between the trimmed V and J ends, which lost 2 bases and 6 bases, there was a span of 11 bases. Germline CDR1 and CDR2: MGHDK and SYGVNS. This CDR3 is built from 13 residues. DNA for the CDR3: TGTGCCAGCAGTGAAAGGATAGTTGGCGAGCAGTACTTC. It encodes CASSERIVGEQYF.

The chain recombines TRBV11-2 with TRBJ2-1, with 11 nucleotides matching TRBD2. V gave up 5 bases and J gave up 4 bases; unmatched junction bases: 7. The CDR3 consists of 16 residues. The germline V gene has CDR1 SGHAT and CDR2 FQNNGV. Here the CDR3 DNA reads TGTGCCAGCAGCCTTCCCGGGACTAGCGGATACAATGAGCAGTTCTTC. Translation: CASSLPGTSGYNEQFF.

This clone was observed a few times. The CDR3 DNA sequence: TGTGCCTGGAGCAGGGGCGGGAAGCGGAGAGATACGCAGTATTTT. This gives the protein CAWSRGGKRRDTQYF. The gene calls are TRBV30 and TRBJ2-3, with D perhaps matching TRBD1 or TRBD2 (6 bases each). V was cut by 3 bases and J by 5 bases, with 18 bases left in between. The CDR3 is 15 residues long. Germline V CDR1 and CDR2: GTSNPN, SVGIG (reference sequence).

This clone was picked up a small number of times. The chain is built from TRBV7-3 and TRBJ2-5; D is perhaps TRBD2 (7 bases). The length of the CDR3 is 16 residues. V was trimmed by 5 bases and J by 4 bases, leaving 20 bases between them. Germline V gives CDR1 SGHTA, CDR2 FQGTGA. The CDR3 protein is CASSPLGGAYGETQYF. CDR3 DNA: TGTGCCAGCAGCCCACTGGGGGGGGCATACGGAGAGACCCAGTACTTC.

This clone has more than one count but fewer than ten. The chain employs TRBV27 and TRBJ2-1; 9 bases line up with TRBD1. CDR3 length: 17 residues. V was clipped by 4 bases and J by 4 bases; unmatched bases: 11. Per germline, CDR1 MNHEY and CDR2 SMNVEV (reference sequence). The CDR3 DNA follows: TGTGCCAGCAGTTCTGGATACGGGACAGGGAGGTACAATGAGCAGTTCTTC. This translates into CASSSGYGTGRYNEQFF.

This chain uses TRBV13 with TRBJ2-1; 8 bases map to TRBD1. This CDR3 spans 15 amino acids. Germline-derived CDR1 and CDR2 are PRHDT and FYEKMQ (reference sequence). V was pared by 5 bases and J by 9 bases, with 12 bases of the junction left unmatched. CDR3 loop: CASSRGTGGLGEQFF. CDR3 bases: TGTGCCAGCAGCCGAGGGACAGGTGGTCTAGGTGAGCAGTTCTTC.